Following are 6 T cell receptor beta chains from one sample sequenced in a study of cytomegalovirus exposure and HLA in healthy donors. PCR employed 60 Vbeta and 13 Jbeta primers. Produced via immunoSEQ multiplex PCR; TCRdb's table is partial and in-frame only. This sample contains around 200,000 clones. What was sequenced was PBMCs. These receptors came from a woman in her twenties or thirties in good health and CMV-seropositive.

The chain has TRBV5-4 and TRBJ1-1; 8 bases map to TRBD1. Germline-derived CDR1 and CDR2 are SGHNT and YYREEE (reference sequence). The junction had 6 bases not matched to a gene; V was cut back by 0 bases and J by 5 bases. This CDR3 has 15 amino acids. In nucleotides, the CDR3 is TGTGCCAGCAGCTTGGGGGCAGGGGGCTATACTGAAGCTTTCTTT. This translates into CASSLGAGGYTEAFF.

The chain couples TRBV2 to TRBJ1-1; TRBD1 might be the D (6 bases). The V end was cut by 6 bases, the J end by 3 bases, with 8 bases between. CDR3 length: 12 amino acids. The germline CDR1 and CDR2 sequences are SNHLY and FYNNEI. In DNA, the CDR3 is TGTGCCAGCAGACAGGGCGACACTGAAGCTTTCTTT. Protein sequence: CASRQGDTEAFF.

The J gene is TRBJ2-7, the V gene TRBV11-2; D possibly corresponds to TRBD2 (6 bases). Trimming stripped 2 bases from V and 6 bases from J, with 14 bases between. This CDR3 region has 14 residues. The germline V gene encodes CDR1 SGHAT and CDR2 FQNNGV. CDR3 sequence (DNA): TGTGCCAGCAGCTTACGGCCTACCGGGAGCGAGCAGTACTTC. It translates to CASSLRPTGSEQYF.

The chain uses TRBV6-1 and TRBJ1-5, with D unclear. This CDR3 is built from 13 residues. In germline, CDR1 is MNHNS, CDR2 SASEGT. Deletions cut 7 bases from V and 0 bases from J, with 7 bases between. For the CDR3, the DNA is TGTGCCAGCACTCTAGTTAGCAATCAGCCCCAGCATTTT. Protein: CASTLVSNQPQHF.

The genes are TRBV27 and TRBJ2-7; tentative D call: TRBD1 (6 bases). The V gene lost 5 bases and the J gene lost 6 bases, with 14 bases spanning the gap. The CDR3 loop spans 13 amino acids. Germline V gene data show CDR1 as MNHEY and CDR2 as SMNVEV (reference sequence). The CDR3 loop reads CASSTDSLGEQYF. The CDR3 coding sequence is TGTGCCAGCAGTACGGACAGTCTGGGCGAGCAGTACTTC.

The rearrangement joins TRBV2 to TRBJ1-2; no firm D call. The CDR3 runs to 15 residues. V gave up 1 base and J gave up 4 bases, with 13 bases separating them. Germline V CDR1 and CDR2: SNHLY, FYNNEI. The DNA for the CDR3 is TGTGCCAGCAGTGAAGAGCCCCCAGCAGGCTATGGCTACACCTTC. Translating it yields CASSEEPPAGYGYTF.